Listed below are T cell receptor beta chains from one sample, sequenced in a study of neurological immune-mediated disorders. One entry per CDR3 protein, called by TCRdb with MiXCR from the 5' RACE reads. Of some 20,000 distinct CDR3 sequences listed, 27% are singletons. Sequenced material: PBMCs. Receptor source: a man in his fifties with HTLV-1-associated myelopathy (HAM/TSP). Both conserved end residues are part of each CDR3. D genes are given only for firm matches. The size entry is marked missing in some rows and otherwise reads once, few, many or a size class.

CDR3 DNA: TGCAGCGCCCCCGGACTAGGCTACGAGCAGTACTTC; CDR3 protein: CSAPGLGYEQYF; clone size: few; D gene: TRBD2; V gene: TRBV20-1; J gene: TRBJ2-7
CDR3 DNA: TGCGCCAGCAGCTTGGCCGGAATAGCGGGGGGGCAGCAGTATTTT; CDR3 protein: CASSLAGIAGGQQYF; clone size: few; D gene: TRBD2; V gene: TRBV5-1; J gene: TRBJ2-3
CDR3 DNA: TGCAGTGCTAGCAAGTGGGACTCACCCTACTACGAGCAGTACTTC; CDR3 protein: CSASKWDSPYYEQYF; clone size: many; D gene: -; V gene: TRBV20-1; J gene: TRBJ2-7
CDR3 DNA: TGTGCCAGCAGTTACGGGGGGACCGCCGACGCTACCCCCCACTTT; CDR3 protein: CASSYGGTADATPHF; clone size: -; D gene: -; V gene: TRBV6-2/TRBV6-3; J gene: TRBJ1-6
CDR3 DNA: TGCAGTGCCGAGAACCAGGGGGCGCACACTGAAGCTTTCTTT; CDR3 protein: CSAENQGAHTEAFF; clone size: medium-sized; D gene: TRBD1; V gene: TRBV20-1; J gene: TRBJ1-1
CDR3 DNA: TGCGCCAGCAGCGTGACAGGGTTAAGCAATCAGCCCCAGCATTTT; CDR3 protein: CASSVTGLSNQPQHF; clone size: -; D gene: TRBD1; V gene: TRBV5-1; J gene: TRBJ1-5
CDR3 DNA: TGTGCCAGCAGCCAAGGGACTACAACAGATACGCAGTATTTT; CDR3 protein: CASSQGTTTDTQYF; clone size: few; D gene: -; V gene: TRBV3-1; J gene: TRBJ2-3
CDR3 DNA: TGTGCCAGCAGCGGGGGGTCGATTAATCAGCCCCAGCATTTT; CDR3 protein: CASSGGSINQPQHF; clone size: -; D gene: -; V gene: TRBV7-9; J gene: TRBJ1-5
CDR3 DNA: TGCGCCAGCAGCTTGCCCCGACTGAGTAACGAGCAGTTCTTC; CDR3 protein: CASSLPRLSNEQFF; clone size: few; D gene: -; V gene: TRBV5-1; J gene: TRBJ2-1
CDR3 DNA: TGTGCCAGCAGAAACTCAGGGGGCGCAAGCGGGGAGCTGTTTTTT; CDR3 protein: CASRNSGGASGELFF; clone size: many; D gene: TRBD1; V gene: TRBV6-5; J gene: TRBJ2-2
CDR3 DNA: TGCAGTGCTAGAGATATAAGGACCCCAAACAATGAGCAGTTCTTC; CDR3 protein: CSARDIRTPNNEQFF; clone size: -; D gene: -; V gene: TRBV20-1; J gene: TRBJ2-1
CDR3 DNA: TGCGCCAGCAGCTTGAAGTCGAGCGGGGATACGCAGTATTTT; CDR3 protein: CASSLKSSGDTQYF; clone size: -; D gene: -; V gene: TRBV5-1; J gene: TRBJ2-3
CDR3 DNA: TGCAGTGCTAGCATCATTACAGGGAACACTGAAGCTTTCTTT; CDR3 protein: CSASIITGNTEAFF; clone size: many; D gene: -; V gene: TRBV20-1; J gene: TRBJ1-1
CDR3 DNA: TGTGCCAGCACCCGGACAGACTCTACCTACGAGCAGTACTTC; CDR3 protein: CASTRTDSTYEQYF; clone size: -; D gene: -; V gene: TRBV5-5; J gene: TRBJ2-7
CDR3 DNA: TGTGCCAGCAGGACCCCGGGACTAGAAGCAGATACGCAGTATTTT; CDR3 protein: CASRTPGLEADTQYF; clone size: -; D gene: TRBD2; V gene: TRBV12-3/TRBV12-4; J gene: TRBJ2-3
CDR3 DNA: TGTGCCAGCAGCCCTGACGGCCACTATGGCTACACCTTC; CDR3 protein: CASSPDGHYGYTF; clone size: -; D gene: -; V gene: TRBV9; J gene: TRBJ1-2
CDR3 DNA: TGTGCCAGCAGCATCGCTAGTTACAATGAGCAGTTCTTC; CDR3 protein: CASSIASYNEQFF; clone size: -; D gene: -; V gene: TRBV7-2; J gene: TRBJ2-1
CDR3 DNA: TGTGCCAGCAGCAGCCGGGATTTTATTAACCTATACGAGCAGTACTTC; CDR3 protein: CASSSRDFINLYEQYF; clone size: many; D gene: -; V gene: TRBV12-3/TRBV12-4; J gene: TRBJ2-7
CDR3 DNA: TGTGCCACCAGCAGAACTGGACAGGTGGTCGATTCACCCCTCCACTTT; CDR3 protein: CATSRTGQVVDSPLHF; clone size: many; D gene: TRBD1; V gene: TRBV15; J gene: TRBJ1-6
CDR3 DNA: TGCAGTGCTAGTCTCGGAAACTACGAGCAGTACTTC; CDR3 protein: CSASLGNYEQYF; clone size: -; D gene: -; V gene: TRBV20-1; J gene: TRBJ2-7
CDR3 DNA: TGTGCCAGCAGTTACCAGGGGTTCTCTGGGGCCAACGTCCTGACTTTC; CDR3 protein: CASSYQGFSGANVLTF; clone size: few; D gene: -; V gene: TRBV6-2/TRBV6-3; J gene: TRBJ2-6
CDR3 DNA: TGTGCCAGCAGTGACCCAAAAGCGGGGGAGTTAAACACCGGGGAGCTGTTTTTT; CDR3 protein: CASSDPKAGELNTGELFF; clone size: few; D gene: TRBD2; V gene: TRBV6-5; J gene: TRBJ2-2
CDR3 DNA: TGTGCCAGCAGCTTAGTTGGGGGCGAGCAGTACTTC; CDR3 protein: CASSLVGGEQYF; clone size: medium-sized; D gene: -; V gene: TRBV13; J gene: TRBJ2-7
CDR3 DNA: TGCAGTGCTAGAGGCAAGGGTAGCGGCTCCTACGAGCAGTACTTC; CDR3 protein: CSARGKGSGSYEQYF; clone size: few; D gene: -; V gene: TRBV20-1; J gene: TRBJ2-7
CDR3 DNA: TGTGCCACCAGCGGAGGACAGGGGTTTTCCTACGAGCAGTACTTC; CDR3 protein: CATSGGQGFSYEQYF; clone size: -; D gene: TRBD1; V gene: TRBV15; J gene: TRBJ2-7
CDR3 DNA: TGTGCCAGCAGCTACTTCGGGACGATCGTAGGTGGAAACACCATATATTTT; CDR3 protein: CASSYFGTIVGGNTIYF; clone size: medium-sized; D gene: -; V gene: TRBV7-2; J gene: TRBJ1-3
CDR3 DNA: TGCGCCAGCTGGGGGACCGGGGAGACCCAGTACTTC; CDR3 protein: CASWGTGETQYF; clone size: -; D gene: -; V gene: TRBV10-2; J gene: TRBJ2-5
CDR3 DNA: TGCGCCAGCAGCCAGGAACAGGGGGCGGGGGAGCAGTACTTC; CDR3 protein: CASSQEQGAGEQYF; clone size: -; D gene: TRBD1; V gene: TRBV4-1; J gene: TRBJ2-7
CDR3 DNA: TGTGCCAGCTCACCCGTGGGACAAACGGACTTGGAAGCTTTCTTT; CDR3 protein: CASSPVGQTDLEAFF; clone size: -; D gene: -; V gene: TRBV18; J gene: TRBJ1-1
CDR3 DNA: TGTGCCAGCAGCTTAGAGATTCAGGGGAATGAGCAGTTCTTC; CDR3 protein: CASSLEIQGNEQFF; clone size: -; D gene: -; V gene: TRBV7-2; J gene: TRBJ2-1
CDR3 DNA: TGTGCCAGCAGTTTAATTGGGGGCAACCATGAAAAACTGTTTTTT; CDR3 protein: CASSLIGGNHEKLFF; clone size: many; D gene: -; V gene: TRBV27; J gene: TRBJ1-4
CDR3 DNA: TGTGCCAGCAGCCGAACGGTACTAGCGGGGTATGAGCAGTACTTC; CDR3 protein: CASSRTVLAGYEQYF; clone size: -; D gene: TRBD2; V gene: TRBV28; J gene: TRBJ2-7
CDR3 DNA: TGCGCCAGCAGCCAGCAGTTACAGGGGGCCGGGGAGCTGTTTTTT; CDR3 protein: CASSQQLQGAGELFF; clone size: many; D gene: TRBD1; V gene: TRBV4-1; J gene: TRBJ2-2
CDR3 DNA: TGCGCCAGCAGCCCGGGACTAGCGGGCCTCCAAGAGACCCAGTACTTC; CDR3 protein: CASSPGLAGLQETQYF; clone size: -; D gene: TRBD2; V gene: TRBV5-1; J gene: TRBJ2-5
CDR3 DNA: TGCGCCAGCAGTGTTTCGACTAGTCATACCGGGGAGCTGTTTTTT; CDR3 protein: CASSVSTSHTGELFF; clone size: -; D gene: -; V gene: TRBV5-1; J gene: TRBJ2-2
CDR3 DNA: TGCGCCAGCAGCTTGGGGGACAGTTACAATGAGCAGTTCTTC; CDR3 protein: CASSLGDSYNEQFF; clone size: -; D gene: TRBD1; V gene: TRBV5-1; J gene: TRBJ2-1
CDR3 DNA: TGTGCCAGCAGCCCGGGAGGTGCGGGGGTCCAAGAGACCCAGTACTTC; CDR3 protein: CASSPGGAGVQETQYF; clone size: few; D gene: TRBD2; V gene: TRBV9; J gene: TRBJ2-5
CDR3 DNA: TGTGCCAGCAGCCCCAGACGGGTGAACACCGGGGAGCTGTTTTTT; CDR3 protein: CASSPRRVNTGELFF; clone size: once; D gene: -; V gene: TRBV7-7; J gene: TRBJ2-2
CDR3 DNA: TGCGCCAGCTCCACTAACACTGAAGCTTTCTTT; CDR3 protein: CASSTNTEAFF; clone size: medium-sized; D gene: -; V gene: TRBV5-1; J gene: TRBJ1-1
CDR3 DNA: TGTGCCAGCAGCGTAGAGGGGACAGCCACAGATACGCAGTATTTT; CDR3 protein: CASSVEGTATDTQYF; clone size: -; D gene: TRBD1; V gene: TRBV9; J gene: TRBJ2-3
CDR3 DNA: TGCGCCAGCAGCCGGGACAGCAATCAGCCCCAGCATTTT; CDR3 protein: CASSRDSNQPQHF; clone size: few; D gene: -; V gene: TRBV5-1; J gene: TRBJ1-5
CDR3 DNA: TGCAGTGCTCGGGACACGGAATATGGCTACACCTTC; CDR3 protein: CSARDTEYGYTF; clone size: many; D gene: -; V gene: TRBV20-1; J gene: TRBJ1-2
CDR3 DNA: TGTGCCAGCAGCTGGGGACAGGGCCGGAACACCGGGGAGCTGTTTTTT; CDR3 protein: CASSWGQGRNTGELFF; clone size: medium-sized; D gene: TRBD1; V gene: TRBV5-5; J gene: TRBJ2-2
CDR3 DNA: TGCGCCAGCAGCATCGGGTACCAAGAGACCCAGTACTTC; CDR3 protein: CASSIGYQETQYF; clone size: -; D gene: -; V gene: TRBV5-1; J gene: TRBJ2-5
CDR3 DNA: TGTGCCAGCCGGAGGGGTCTATCTGGGGCCAACGTCCTGACTTTC; CDR3 protein: CASRRGLSGANVLTF; clone size: -; D gene: -; V gene: TRBV9; J gene: TRBJ2-6
CDR3 DNA: TGCAGCGCCTCCAGACGGGATTTGAACACTGAAGCTTTCTTT; CDR3 protein: CSASRRDLNTEAFF; clone size: -; D gene: -; V gene: TRBV29-1; J gene: TRBJ1-1
CDR3 DNA: TGTGCCAGCAAGTGGGAGCTACCGAACACCGGGGAGCTGTTTTTT; CDR3 protein: CASKWELPNTGELFF; clone size: -; D gene: -; V gene: TRBV6-1; J gene: TRBJ2-2
CDR3 DNA: TGTGCCATCAGAAGTGCCGCTAATGAAAAACTGTTTTTT; CDR3 protein: CAIRSAANEKLFF; clone size: -; D gene: -; V gene: TRBV10-3; J gene: TRBJ1-4
CDR3 DNA: TGCAGTGCTCAGACAGGGTACGAGACCCAGTACTTC; CDR3 protein: CSAQTGYETQYF; clone size: -; D gene: TRBD1; V gene: TRBV20-1; J gene: TRBJ2-5
CDR3 DNA: TGCGCCAGCAGCCCTAGTGGACCCAAAACCGGGGAGCTGTTTTTT; CDR3 protein: CASSPSGPKTGELFF; clone size: -; D gene: -; V gene: TRBV5-1; J gene: TRBJ2-2
CDR3 DNA: TGCAGCGCTAAGGGACTCGGATTGGGCTACACCTTC; CDR3 protein: CSAKGLGLGYTF; clone size: few; D gene: -; V gene: TRBV29-1; J gene: TRBJ1-2
CDR3 DNA: TGCAGCGGGACGGGGCCGGGCACAGATACGCAGTATTTT; CDR3 protein: CSGTGPGTDTQYF; clone size: few; D gene: -; V gene: TRBV29-1; J gene: TRBJ2-3
CDR3 DNA: TGTGCCAGCAGCGTGTCCACTAGGTCCTACAATGAGCAGTTCTTC; CDR3 protein: CASSVSTRSYNEQFF; clone size: few; D gene: -; V gene: TRBV9; J gene: TRBJ2-1
CDR3 DNA: TGTGCCAGCAGCGTCGGCTCAGGGGGGACTGGAAACACCATATATTTT; CDR3 protein: CASSVGSGGTGNTIYF; clone size: -; D gene: TRBD1; V gene: TRBV9; J gene: TRBJ1-3
CDR3 DNA: TGCAGCGTTGAAGGGTACGGGACAGGGGGCACAGATACGCAGTATTTT; CDR3 protein: CSVEGYGTGGTDTQYF; clone size: few; D gene: TRBD1; V gene: TRBV29-1; J gene: TRBJ2-3
CDR3 DNA: TGCAGTGCTCCTGACAGGGTGAATTCACCCCTCCACTTT; CDR3 protein: CSAPDRVNSPLHF; clone size: -; D gene: TRBD1; V gene: TRBV20-1; J gene: TRBJ1-6
CDR3 DNA: TGCAGCGTTGGTAATGCTGGCAATCAGCCCCAGCATTTT; CDR3 protein: CSVGNAGNQPQHF; clone size: -; D gene: -; V gene: TRBV29-1; J gene: TRBJ1-5
CDR3 DNA: TGCGCCAGCAGCGCCGAGGGGGGTGGGGGGACTGAAGCTTTCTTT; CDR3 protein: CASSAEGGGGTEAFF; clone size: medium-sized; D gene: -; V gene: TRBV5-1; J gene: TRBJ1-1
CDR3 DNA: TGTGCCTGGACCCTGACAGGGACCGTCGCCAATACGCAGTATTTT; CDR3 protein: CAWTLTGTVANTQYF; clone size: few; D gene: TRBD1; V gene: TRBV30; J gene: TRBJ2-3